This TCR beta chain originates from a study of regulatory T cells in long-lasting Graves disease. The study, taken as a whole, reports: Patients with persistent Graves' had lower TCR diversity than newly diagnosed patients.

A remark on this clonotype: Its target is unknown.

Germline V gene sequence: CDR1 SGHRS, CDR2 YFSETQ. The CDR3 sequence is 16 residues long. Trimming pared 0 bases from V and 2 bases from J, leaving 14 bases between. Time point meaning: persistent/refractory GD, antithyroid drugs over 5 years with positive TRAb. Extracted RNA from PBMCs served as the source of the TCR library. Arm-PCR with iRepertoire HTBI primers amplified the CDR3 regions for these TCR beta libraries. One entry per CDR3 protein, called by TCRdb with MiXCR from the multiplex PCR reads. In the table there are around 460,000 distinct CDR3 sequences, about 20% of which are singletons. This sequence originates from a female donor with Graves disease. This sample comprised peripheral blood mononuclear cells (PBMCs), obtained when the disease was refractory, from a patient treated with antithyroid drugs. The chain is built from TRBV5-1 and TRBJ1-1; the D gene is possibly TRBD1 (6 bases). CDR3 amino acids: CASSLDLGGPNTEAFF. CDR3 nucleotides: TGCGCCAGCAGCTTGGATTTGGGGGGGCCAAACACTGAAGCTTTCTTT.